This TCR beta chain is drawn from a study of blood T cell repertoires in COVID-19. At the level of the study: PBMCs, B-cell-depleted T cells, or T cells were the source of the cDNA or gDNA that made up the material.

This clone was counted between two and nine times. Per the study methods: Estimated nucleated cell counts came from reference gene primer amplification. Generated by immunoSEQ multiplex PCR, the TCRdb table keeps only in-frame clones and is missing some. The DNA gave D and trimming, while V, J and clone size come from that table. The profile shows 250,000 or so clones, 84% of them singletons. CDR3 size: 17 residues. CDR1 and CDR2 (germline): LGHDT, YNNKEL (reference sequence). The J segment lost 6 bases and the V segment lost 1 base, leaving 13 bases of the junction unmatched. This receptor was taken from a man aged 55 to 70 with acute or convalescent COVID-19. The rearrangement links TRBV3-1 (or the pseudogene TRBV3-2) to TRBJ2-7; TRBD1 matches at 9 bases. Sequenced input: peripheral blood. CDR3 sequence reads: CASSQGAGGTGLGEQYF. CDR3 in DNA: TGTGCCAGCAGCCAAGGGGCTGGCGGGACAGGGCTTGGCGAGCAGTACTTC.